This T cell receptor beta chain is from a study of Ad26.COV2.S vaccination and SARS-CoV-2 variants. The treatment denotes: some 20 received Ad26.COV2.S at low or high dose, single or two shots; about 5 received placebo; per-sample allocation not given. Sampling took place 63 days after the first vaccine or placebo injection. The study, taken as a whole, reports: Responses of T cells in total may have been underestimated by the TCR breadth and depth analyses. Marked by substantial breadth, spike-specific CD8+ and CD4+ T cell responses were reportedly seen after vaccination.

Repertoires were generated with immunoSEQ multiplex PCR, while TCRdb's copy carries only in-frame clones and drops some. Of 450,000 to 550,000 clones detected, roughly nine tenths appear once; the ten largest clones hold 2.5%. Germline V gene data show CDR1 as KGHSH and CDR2 as LQKENI. This CDR3 is 16 amino acids long. Trimming pared 5 bases from V and 0 bases from J, leaving 14 bases between. Worth noting for this clone: The target antigen is unknown.

The source material was peripheral blood, sampled in a trial of Ad26.COV2.S vaccine versus placebo. The source is a person between 18 and 59 years old who received the Ad26.COV2.S COVID-19 vaccine or a placebo. This sequence joins TRBV18 and TRBJ2-1; D gene ambiguous. CDR3: CASSSRSPASYNEQFF. The DNA of the CDR3 is TGTGCCAGCTCATCTCGGTCCCCCGCCTCCTACAATGAGCAGTTCTTC.